The clone carrying this T cell receptor beta chain occurred a few times. This sample is drawn from a study of blood T cell repertoires in COVID-19. Germline trimming cut 6 bases from V and 4 bases from J; bases unmatched to any gene: 14. Germline CDR1 SNHLY, CDR2 FYNNEI. The CDR3 covers 16 residues. How the authors handled the data: The assay estimated nucleated cells by amplifying reference gene primers. Clones were read by immunoSEQ multiplex PCR, and TCRdb kept only the in-frame ones, dropping some. V, J and clone size were drawn from that table, and D and trimming were deduced from the DNA. The sample shows about 92,000 clones, less than 85% of them seen only once.

The receptor was derived from a man aged 45-65 years who had recovered from COVID-19. The specimen was peripheral blood. The chain uses TRBV2 and TRBJ1-2; 7 nucleotides match TRBD1. CDR3 loop: CASSPTGQTRPYGYTF. In DNA form, the CDR3 reads TGTGCCAGCAGCCCCACGGGACAGACCCGCCCCTATGGCTACACCTTC. Together with reference TRBV2 and TRBJ1-2, the CDR3 gives the full variable domain: EPEVTQTPSHQVTQMGQEVILRCVPISNHLYFYWYRQILGQKVEFLVSFYNNEISEKSEIFDDQFSVERPDGSNFTLKIRSTKLEDSAMYFCASSPTGQTRPYGYTFGSGTRLTVV.